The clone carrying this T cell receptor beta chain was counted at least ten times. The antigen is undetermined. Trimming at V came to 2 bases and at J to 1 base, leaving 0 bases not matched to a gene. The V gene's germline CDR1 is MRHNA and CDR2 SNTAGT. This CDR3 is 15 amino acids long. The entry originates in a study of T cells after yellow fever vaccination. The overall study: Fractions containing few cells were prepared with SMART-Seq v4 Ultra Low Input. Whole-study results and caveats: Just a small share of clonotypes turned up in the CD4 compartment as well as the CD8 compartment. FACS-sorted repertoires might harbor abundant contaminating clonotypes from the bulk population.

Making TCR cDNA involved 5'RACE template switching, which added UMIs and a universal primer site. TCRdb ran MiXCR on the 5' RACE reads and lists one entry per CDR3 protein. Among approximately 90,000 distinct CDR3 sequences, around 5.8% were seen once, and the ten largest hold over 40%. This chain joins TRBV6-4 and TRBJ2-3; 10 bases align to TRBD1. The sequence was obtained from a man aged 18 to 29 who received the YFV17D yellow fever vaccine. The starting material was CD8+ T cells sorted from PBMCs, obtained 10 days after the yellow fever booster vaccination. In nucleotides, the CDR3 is TGTGCCAGCAGTGACGGGACAGGGGGCACAGATACGCAGTATTTT. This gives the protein CASSDGTGGTDTQYF.